What follows are 10 T cell receptor beta chains derived from one specimen sequenced in a study of immune heterogeneity within non-small cell lung tumors. Amplification of the TCR beta CDR3 was achieved through multiplex PCR with 32 V and 13 J primers. TCRdb processed the multiplex PCR reads anew with MiXCR; each CDR3 protein has one entry. The sample consists of 30,000 to 40,000 distinct CDR3 sequences, more than 25% of them appearing once. For each sample, template was around 600 ng of bulk tumor genomic DNA. Multiple widely separated biopsies were taken from each primary tumor at surgery. Curative operations were performed on patients who had untreated, newly diagnosed non-small cell lung cancer. The material sequenced was lung tumor tissue. All receptors come from a man aged 40-55 years with non-small cell lung cancer.

This clonotype was seen a handful of times. This chain links TRBV24-1 with TRBJ2-6; the D gene is possibly TRBD2 (5 bases). Trimming took 8 bases from V and 4 from J, leaving 11 bases between them. Per germline, CDR1 KGHDR and CDR2 SFDVKD. CDR3 length equals 14 residues. In DNA, the CDR3 is TGTGCCACCATGGCGGGTTCCGGGGCCAACGTCCTGACTTTC. This encodes CATMAGSGANVLTF.

This clonotype is classed as medium-sized (0.01 to 0.1%). V is TRBV15 and J is TRBJ2-7, with TRBD2 matching over 8 bases. Germline V lookup: CDR1 LNHNV, CDR2 YYDKDF (reference sequence). Trimming cost V 0 bases and J 3 bases; bases outside gene matches: 4. This CDR3 has 15 residues. The CDR3 DNA reads as TGTGCCACCAGCAGAGAGACGAGCGGGAGCTACGAGCAGTACTTC. This sequence encodes CATSRETSGSYEQYF. The whole variable domain, remainder taken from reference TRBV15 and TRBJ2-7, is DAMVIQNPRYQVTQFGKPVTLSCSQTLNHNVMYWYQQKSSQAPKLLFHYYDKDFNNEADTPDNFQSRRPNTSFCFLDIRSPGLGDTAMYLCATSRETSGSYEQYFGPGTRLTVT.

This clonotype was found many times. The rearrangement links TRBV4-1 to TRBJ2-2, with TRBD2 matching 8 bases. The CDR3 totals 15 residues. V lost 3 bases to trimming and J lost 6 bases; unmatched junction nucleotides: 6. Germline CDR1 MGHRA, CDR2 YSYEKL. The CDR3 sequence is CASSQERLASGELFF. The CDR3 DNA reads as TGCGCCAGCAGCCAGGAGAGACTAGCGTCCGGGGAGCTGTTTTTT.

The rearrangement uses TRBV11-3 and TRBJ2-7, with 9 bases aligning to TRBD2. With 4 bases clipped from V and 5 bases from J, the junction kept 9 bases outside the gene matches. Germline assignment: CDR1 SGHNT and CDR2 YENEEA. CDR3 length: 15 residues. For the CDR3, the DNA is TGTGCCAGCAGCTCCTTTGGCGGGAGGGGGAACGAGCAGTACTTC. The encoded protein is CASSSFGGRGNEQYF.

This clonotype was seen just once. A much larger clonotype is one base distant, so this may be a read error. V and J are TRBV10-3 and TRBJ2-7; 9 bases agree with TRBD1. V dropped 4 bases and J dropped 2; count of bases not matched to a gene: 6. The CDR3 runs 15 residues. Germline values: CDR1 ENHRY, CDR2 SYGVKD. The CDR3, as DNA: TGTGCCATCAGTGTTGTGGACAGGGGCACCTACGAGCAGTACTTC. Translating it yields CAISVVDRGTYEQYF.

At least ten counts were recorded for this clonotype. The rearrangement uses TRBV19 and TRBJ1-2, with D maybe TRBD1 (6 bases). The germline gives CDR1 LNHDA, CDR2 SQIVND (reference sequence). This CDR3 is built from 13 residues. V gave up 7 bases and J gave up 8 bases, with 17 bases separating them. Here the CDR3 reads CASTLEGGRGYTF. In DNA, the CDR3 is TGTGCCAGTACCCTGGAGGGGGGGCGCGGCTACACCTTC.

The sample holds one count of this clonotype. V usage is TRBV25-1 and J usage is TRBJ1-1; possible D gene TRBD1, 5 bases. Trimming removed 3 bases from V and 5 bases from J, with 10 bases in between. Germline assignment: CDR1 MGHDK and CDR2 SYGVNS. The CDR3 is 13 amino acids. The CDR3: CASSEIRATEAFF. The CDR3 DNA reads as TGTGCCAGCAGTGAGATCAGGGCAACTGAAGCTTTCTTT.

This clonotype showed up many times. The chain is built from TRBV5-1 and TRBJ2-3; D may be TRBD1 or TRBD2 (5 bases each). Trimming shortened V by 3 bases and J by 0 bases, and 11 bases separated the two germline ends. The CDR3 runs to 15 residues. Germline CDR1 and CDR2: SGHRS and YFSETQ. DNA of the CDR3: TGCGCCAGCAGCTGGAATGGGGGTAGCACAGATACGCAGTATTTT. Its protein is CASSWNGGSTDTQYF. Drawing the rest from reference TRBV5-1 and TRBJ2-3, the complete variable domain is KAGVTQTPRYLIKTRGQQVTLSCSPISGHRSVSWYQQTPGQGLQFLFEYFSETQRNKGNFPGRFSGRQFSNSRSEMNVSTLELGDSALYLCASSWNGGSTDTQYFGPGTRLTVL.

Turning to this clonotype: It may be a read error: a sequence one base away is much more abundant. The chain links TRBV2 to TRBJ2-7, with 11 positions matching TRBD2. This CDR3 has 12 amino acids. Trimming cost V 11 bases and J 11 bases; bases outside gene matches: 11. Per the germline V gene, CDR1 is SNHLY and CDR2 is FYNNEI. CDR3 sequence reads: CACLLAGEEEYF. The CDR3 DNA is TGTGCCTGCCTACTAGCGGGAGAGGAGGAGTACTTC.

The chain is built from TRBV4-1 and TRBJ2-2; D remains ambiguous. V was cut by 10 bases and J by 6 bases, with 30 bases left in between. Germline V gene data show CDR1 as MGHRA and CDR2 as YSYEKL. The CDR3 sequence is 18 residues long. Here the CDR3 reads CAIRFYWDWGNKAGELFF. The CDR3 DNA is TGCGCCATCAGGTTCTATTGGGATTGGGGTAACAAAGCCGGGGAGCTGTTTTTT.